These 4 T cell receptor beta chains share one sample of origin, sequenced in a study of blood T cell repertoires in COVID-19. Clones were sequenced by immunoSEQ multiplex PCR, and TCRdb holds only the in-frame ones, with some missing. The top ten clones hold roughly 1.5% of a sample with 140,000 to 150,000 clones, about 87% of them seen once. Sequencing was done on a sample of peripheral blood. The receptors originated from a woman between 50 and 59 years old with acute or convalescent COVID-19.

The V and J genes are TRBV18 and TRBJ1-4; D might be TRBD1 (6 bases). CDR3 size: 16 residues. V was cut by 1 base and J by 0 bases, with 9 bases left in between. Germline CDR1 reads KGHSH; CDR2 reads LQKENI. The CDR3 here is CASSPQDSATNEKLFF. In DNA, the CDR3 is TGTGCCAGCTCACCACAGGACAGTGCAACTAATGAAAAACTGTTTTTT.

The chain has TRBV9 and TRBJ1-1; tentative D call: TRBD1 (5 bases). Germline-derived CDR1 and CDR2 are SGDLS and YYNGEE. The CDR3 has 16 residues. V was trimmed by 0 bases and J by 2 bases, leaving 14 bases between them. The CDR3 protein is CASSVAGSRDNTEAFF. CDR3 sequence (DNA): TGTGCCAGCAGCGTAGCCGGCTCCAGGGATAACACTGAAGCTTTCTTT.

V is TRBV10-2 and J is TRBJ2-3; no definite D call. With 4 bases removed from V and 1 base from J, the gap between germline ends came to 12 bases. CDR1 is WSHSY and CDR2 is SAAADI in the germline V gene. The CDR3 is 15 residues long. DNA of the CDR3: TGCGCCAGCAGTGTAGTACAGTATGGCACAGATACGCAGTATTTT. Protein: CASSVVQYGTDTQYF.

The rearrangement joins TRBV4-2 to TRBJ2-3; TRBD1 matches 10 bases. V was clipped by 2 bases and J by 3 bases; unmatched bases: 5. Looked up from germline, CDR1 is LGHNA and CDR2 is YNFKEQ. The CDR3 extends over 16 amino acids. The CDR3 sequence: CASSQPPDRGTDTQYF. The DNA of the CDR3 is TGTGCCAGCAGCCAACCACCGGACAGGGGGACAGATACGCAGTATTTT.